Described below is a single T cell receptor (beta chain) sequence and its context. Its antigen remains unknown. In TCRdb, the RT-PCR reads were re-called with MiXCR into one record per CDR3 protein. The table includes some 640,000 distinct CDR3 sequences, about 15% detected once. These data belong to a study of response to subunit inactivated influenza vaccine. In germline, CDR1 is SGHDN, CDR2 FVKESK. V lost 6 bases and J lost 1; bases outside the gene matches: 9. The CDR3 is made up of 16 amino acids. Broader study findings: Few additional T cells are recruited per seasonal influenza vaccination, authors suggested.

Material: PBMCs from blood, obtained around 15 days before vaccination. The chain recombines TRBV14 with TRBJ2-5, with 9 bases aligning to TRBD2. The sequence was collected from a man in his forties or fifties who received an inactivated influenza vaccine. CDR3 region: CASRRTGTSSQETQYF. The CDR3 DNA follows: TGTGCCAGCAGACGAACCGGGACTAGCTCCCAAGAGACCCAGTACTTC.